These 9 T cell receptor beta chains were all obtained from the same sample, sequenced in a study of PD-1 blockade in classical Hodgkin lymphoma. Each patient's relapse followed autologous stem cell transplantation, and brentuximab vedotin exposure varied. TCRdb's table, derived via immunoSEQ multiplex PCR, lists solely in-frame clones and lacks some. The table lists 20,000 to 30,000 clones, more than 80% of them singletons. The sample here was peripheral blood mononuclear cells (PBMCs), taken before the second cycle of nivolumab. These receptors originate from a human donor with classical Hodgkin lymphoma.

CDR3 loop: CASSLLTGLGEKLFF. In DNA form, the CDR3 reads TGTGCCAGCAGCTTGTTGACAGGGTTGGGAGAAAAACTGTTTTTT. The V call is TRBV5-6, the J call TRBJ1-4, with 7 bases fitting TRBD1. Trimming at V came to 1 base and at J to 8 bases, leaving 8 bases not matched to a gene. Germline V gene sequence: CDR1 SGHDT, CDR2 YYEEEE. The CDR3 has 15 amino acids. Combining the CDR3 with reference TRBV5-6 and TRBJ1-4 gives the whole variable domain DAGVTQSPTHLIKTRGQQVTLRCSPKSGHDTVSWYQQALGQGPQFIFQYYEEEERQRGNFPDRFSGHQFPNYSSELNVNALLLGDSALYLCASSLLTGLGEKLFFGSGTQLSVL.

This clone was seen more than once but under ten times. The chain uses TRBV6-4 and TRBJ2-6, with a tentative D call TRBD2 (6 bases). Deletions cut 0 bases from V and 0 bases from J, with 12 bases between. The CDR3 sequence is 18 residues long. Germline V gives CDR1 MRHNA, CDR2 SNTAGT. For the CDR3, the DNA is TGTGCCAGCAGTGACTCACCCGGGGGATACTCTGGGGCCAACGTCCTGACTTTC. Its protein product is CASSDSPGGYSGANVLTF.

This CDR3 reads CASSTGGIRDTQYF. CDR3 bases: TGTGCCAGCAGCACGGGGGGAATTCGCGATACGCAGTATTTT. The V call is TRBV9, the J call TRBJ2-3; 7 bases map to TRBD2. CDR3 length equals 14 residues. With V trimmed by 4 bases and J by 6 bases, 8 bases remained unmatched. Germline CDR1 reads SGDLS; CDR2 reads YYNGEE.

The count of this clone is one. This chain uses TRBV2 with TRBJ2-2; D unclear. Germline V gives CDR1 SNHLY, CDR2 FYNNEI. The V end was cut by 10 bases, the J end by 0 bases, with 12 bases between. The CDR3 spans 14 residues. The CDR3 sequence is CATCLLPNTGELFF. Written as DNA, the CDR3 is TGTGCCACCTGCTTACTTCCGAACACCGGGGAGCTGTTTTTT.

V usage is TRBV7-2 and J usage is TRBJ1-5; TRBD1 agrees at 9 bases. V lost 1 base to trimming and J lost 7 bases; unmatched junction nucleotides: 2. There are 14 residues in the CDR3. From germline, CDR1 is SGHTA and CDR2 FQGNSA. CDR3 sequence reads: CASSLVGQGQPQHF. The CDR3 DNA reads TGTGCCAGCAGCTTAGTGGGACAGGGACAGCCCCAGCATTTT. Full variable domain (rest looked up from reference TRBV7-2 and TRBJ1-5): GAGVSQSPSNKVTEKGKDVELRCDPISGHTALYWYRQSLGQGLEFLIYFQGNSAPDKSGLPSDRFSAERTGGSVSTLTIQRTQQEDSAVYLCASSLVGQGQPQHFGDGTRLSIL.

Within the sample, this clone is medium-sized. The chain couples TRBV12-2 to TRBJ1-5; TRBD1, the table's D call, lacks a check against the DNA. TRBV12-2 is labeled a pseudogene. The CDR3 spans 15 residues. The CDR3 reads CASRFRDMSNQPQHF. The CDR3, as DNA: TGTGCAAGTCGCTTCCGGGACATGAGCAATCAGCCCCAGCATTTT.

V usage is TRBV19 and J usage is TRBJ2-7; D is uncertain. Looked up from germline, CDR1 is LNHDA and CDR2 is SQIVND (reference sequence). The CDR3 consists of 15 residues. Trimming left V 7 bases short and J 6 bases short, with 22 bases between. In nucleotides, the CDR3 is TGTGCCAGTAATCCTTACCCGGGTCCTCCAGGCGAGCAGTACTTC. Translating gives CASNPYPGPPGEQYF.

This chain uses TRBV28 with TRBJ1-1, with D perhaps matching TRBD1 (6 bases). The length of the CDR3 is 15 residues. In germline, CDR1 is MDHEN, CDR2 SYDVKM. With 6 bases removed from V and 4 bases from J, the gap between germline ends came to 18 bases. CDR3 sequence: CASSPVAGGSTEAFF. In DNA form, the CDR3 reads TGTGCCAGCAGCCCCGTAGCGGGGGGCTCCACTGAAGCTTTCTTT.

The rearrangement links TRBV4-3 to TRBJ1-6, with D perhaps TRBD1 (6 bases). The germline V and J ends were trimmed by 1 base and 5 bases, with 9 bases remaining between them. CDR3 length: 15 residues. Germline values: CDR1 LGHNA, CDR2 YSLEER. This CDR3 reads CASSQVGGNNSPLHF. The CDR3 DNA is TGCGCCAGCAGCCAAGTAGGGGGAAATAATTCACCCCTCCACTTT.